A selection of T cell receptor beta chains follows, all from one sample in a study of beta chain features in type 1 diabetes. The table came from immunoSEQ multiplex PCR; TCRdb's copy has only in-frame clones and leaves some out. Seen here are around 41,000 clones, approximately 62% observed once, and the top ten hold about 1.7%. Sequencing input: Tregs from blood. Receptors originate from a man under 40 with type 1 diabetes. Some clones in this sample may be carry-over from other donors' samples. Both conserved end residues are part of each CDR3. D genes are given only for firm matches. Clone size appears in some rows only: once, few, many, or a class for an expanded clone.

D: NA; V: TRBV18; J: TRBJ2-6; size: NA; CDR3: CASSPSFSVREAGANVLTF; DNA: TGTGCCAGCTCACCATCTTTTTCCGTACGAGAGGCTGGGGCCAACGTCCTGACTTTC
D: NA; V: TRBV28; J: TRBJ1-6; size: NA; CDR3: CASSPRVRSPLHF; DNA: TGTGCCAGCAGTCCCAGGGTGAGGTCACCCCTCCACTTT
D: NA; V: TRBV7-9; J: TRBJ1-6; size: few; CDR3: CASSLGSASPLHF; DNA: TGTGCCAGCAGCTTAGGGAGCGCTTCACCCCTCCACTTT
D: TRBD2; V: TRBV7-9; J: TRBJ2-5; size: NA; CDR3: CASSSGGSMQTQYF; DNA: TGTGCCAGCAGCTCCGGGGGGTCGATGCAGACCCAGTACTTC
D: NA; V: TRBV4-2; J: TRBJ1-4; size: NA; CDR3: CASRFSEKLFF; DNA: TGTGCCAGCAGATTCTCCGAAAAACTGTTTTTT
D: TRBD2; V: TRBV25-1; J: TRBJ2-3; size: NA; CDR3: CASSDPRRGWADTQYF; DNA: TGTGCCAGCAGTGATCCCAGGCGGGGGTGGGCAGATACGCAGTATTTT
D: NA; V: TRBV7-2; J: TRBJ1-4; size: few; CDR3: CASSPGGKREKLFF; DNA: TGTGCCAGCAGCCCAGGAGGGAAGCGCGAAAAACTGTTTTTT
D: TRBD1; V: TRBV7-2; J: TRBJ2-2; size: NA; CDR3: CASRGQGTANTGELFF; DNA: TGTGCCAGCAGGGGACAGGGGACAGCGAACACCGGGGAGCTGTTTTTT
D: NA; V: TRBV11-2; J: TRBJ2-2; size: NA; CDR3: CASSRSSQGGELFF; DNA: TGTGCCAGCAGCCGTAGTTCCCAGGGCGGGGAGCTGTTTTTT
D: TRBD2; V: TRBV9; J: TRBJ2-1; size: NA; CDR3: CASSVGAGGLEEQFF; DNA: TGTGCCAGCAGCGTAGGAGCGGGGGGGCTAGAGGAGCAGTTCTTC
D: NA; V: TRBV19; J: TRBJ2-7; size: few; CDR3: CASSAEGVYEQYF; DNA: TGTGCCAGTAGCGCTGAGGGAGTATACGAGCAGTACTTC
D: TRBD2; V: TRBV4-3; J: TRBJ2-7; size: few; CDR3: CASSQALAGGPYEQYF; DNA: TGCGCCAGCAGCCAAGCGCTAGCGGGGGGGCCCTACGAGCAGTACTTC
D: NA; V: TRBV5-1; J: TRBJ1-1; size: few; CDR3: CASFRDTSNTEAFF; DNA: TGCGCCAGCTTTAGGGACACCTCGAACACTGAAGCTTTCTTT
D: NA; V: TRBV6-5; J: TRBJ1-2; size: NA; CDR3: CASRRGLYYGYTF; DNA: TGTGCCAGCAGACGAGGACTGTACTATGGCTACACCTTC
D: TRBD1; V: TRBV5-1; J: TRBJ2-3; size: once; CDR3: CASSRGRTGTSTDTQYF; DNA: TGCGCCAGCAGCCGGGGACGGACAGGGACTAGCACAGATACGCAGTATTTT
D: NA; V: TRBV7-9; J: TRBJ2-4; size: few; CDR3: CASSQLGGWNIQYF; DNA: TGTGCCAGCAGCCAACTCGGGGGTTGGAACATTCAGTACTTC
D: NA; V: TRBV14; J: TRBJ2-5; size: few; CDR3: CASSQGPRETQYF; DNA: TGTGCCAGCAGCCAAGGGCCGCGGGAGACCCAGTACTTC
D: TRBD1; V: TRBV6-6; J: TRBJ2-3; size: NA; CDR3: CASSQMTGWQDTQYF; DNA: TGTGCCAGCAGTCAGATGACAGGGTGGCAAGATACGCAGTATTTT
D: TRBD1; V: TRBV7-9; J: TRBJ2-7; size: NA; CDR3: CASSLTGGRPYEQYF; DNA: TGTGCCAGCAGCTTAACAGGGGGAAGGCCCTACGAGCAGTACTTC
D: TRBD1; V: TRBV9; J: TRBJ2-2; size: NA; CDR3: CASSVAGTANTGELFF; DNA: TGTGCCAGCAGCGTCGCCGGGACAGCCAACACCGGGGAGCTGTTTTTT
D: NA; V: TRBV6-1; J: TRBJ2-5; size: NA; CDR3: CASSETGARETQYF; DNA: TGTGCCAGCAGTGAGACCGGAGCAAGGGAGACCCAGTACTTC
D: NA; V: TRBV19; J: TRBJ1-5; size: NA; CDR3: CASSPDSQPQHF; DNA: TGTGCCAGTAGTCCGGACAGTCAGCCCCAGCATTTT
D: NA; V: TRBV9; J: TRBJ1-3; size: NA; CDR3: CASSSFGGTGNTIYF; DNA: TGTGCCAGCAGCTCGTTCGGGGGAACTGGAAACACCATATATTTT
D: NA; V: TRBV2; J: TRBJ1-4; size: few; CDR3: CASSEQEAEKLFF; DNA: TGTGCCAGCAGCGAACAGGAGGCTGAAAAACTGTTTTTT
D: NA; V: TRBV5-5; J: TRBJ1-1; size: NA; CDR3: CASSLRQGNTEAFF; DNA: TGTGCCAGCAGCTTGCGGCAGGGGAACACTGAAGCTTTCTTT
D: NA; V: TRBV10-3; J: TRBJ2-5; size: NA; CDR3: CAISEGGGGGETQYF; DNA: TGTGCCATCAGTGAGGGAGGTGGGGGAGGAGAGACCCAGTACTTC
D: TRBD1; V: TRBV7-2; J: TRBJ2-5; size: once; CDR3: CASSLWAGGAETQYF; DNA: TGTGCCAGCAGTCTCTGGGCAGGGGGCGCGGAGACCCAGTACTTC
D: NA; V: TRBV6-4; J: TRBJ1-5; size: NA; CDR3: CASSESPVGPQHF; DNA: TGTGCCAGCAGTGAATCACCGGTCGGGCCCCAGCATTTT
D: TRBD1; V: TRBV4-3; J: TRBJ1-3; size: NA; CDR3: CASSQDDRDSGNTIYF; DNA: TGCGCCAGCAGCCAAGATGACAGGGACTCTGGAAACACCATATATTTT
D: NA; V: TRBV29-1; J: TRBJ2-1; size: few; CDR3: CSGRQTHYNEQFF; DNA: TGCAGCGGACGACAGACCCACTACAATGAGCAGTTCTTC
D: TRBD2; V: TRBV6-1; J: TRBJ2-1; size: NA; CDR3: CASRAGTSFNNEQFF; DNA: TGTGCCAGCAGAGCCGGGACTAGCTTCAACAATGAGCAGTTCTTC
D: NA; V: TRBV7-9; J: TRBJ2-2; size: NA; CDR3: CASGDSNTGELFF; DNA: TGTGCCAGCGGTGACAGTAACACCGGGGAGCTGTTTTTT
D: NA; V: TRBV29-1; J: TRBJ2-5; size: few; CDR3: CSVAQGRGTQYF; DNA: TGCAGCGTCGCACAGGGGCGGGGGACCCAGTACTTC
D: NA; V: TRBV7-2; J: TRBJ1-1; size: few; CDR3: CASSLGAGRTEAFF; DNA: TGTGCCAGCAGCTTAGGGGCGGGGAGGACTGAAGCTTTCTTT
D: NA; V: TRBV5-4; J: TRBJ2-3; size: NA; CDR3: CASSFLPDTDTQYF; DNA: TGTGCCAGCAGCTTTCTACCCGACACAGATACGCAGTATTTT
D: NA; V: TRBV6-6; J: TRBJ2-2; size: once; CDR3: CASSYLMRGELFF; DNA: TGTGCCAGCAGTTATTTAATGCGCGGGGAGCTGTTTTTT
D: TRBD1; V: TRBV5-1; J: TRBJ2-1; size: NA; CDR3: CASSLLTGFDNEQFF; DNA: TGCGCCAGCAGCCTACTGACAGGGTTCGACAATGAGCAGTTCTTC
D: NA; V: TRBV5-4; J: TRBJ2-1; size: NA; CDR3: CASSLGGAYNEQFF; DNA: TGTGCCAGCAGCTTGGGGGGGGCCTACAATGAGCAGTTCTTC
D: TRBD1; V: TRBV29-1; J: TRBJ2-2; size: NA; CDR3: CSAAGTVYTGELFF; DNA: TGCAGCGCGGCCGGGACAGTATATACCGGGGAGCTGTTTTTT
D: TRBD1; V: TRBV2; J: TRBJ2-1; size: once; CDR3: CATQGELASYNEQFF; DNA: TGTGCCACCCAGGGGGAACTTGCCTCCTACAATGAGCAGTTCTTC
D: NA; V: TRBV5-5; J: TRBJ2-3; size: NA; CDR3: CASSLGRAQITQYF; DNA: TGTGCCAGCAGCTTGGGCAGGGCGCAGATAACGCAGTATTTT
D: NA; V: TRBV28; J: TRBJ2-1; size: few; CDR3: CASSDQTEQFF; DNA: TGTGCCAGCAGTGATCAGACAGAGCAGTTCTTC
D: NA; V: TRBV2; J: TRBJ2-7; size: NA; CDR3: CASSQTYEQYF; DNA: TGTGCCAGCAGTCAGACCTACGAGCAGTACTTC
D: NA; V: TRBV18; J: TRBJ1-2; size: NA; CDR3: CASSQGDGPYGYTF; DNA: TGTGCCAGCTCACAGGGGGACGGCCCCTATGGCTACACCTTC
D: TRBD1; V: TRBV9; J: TRBJ1-3; size: NA; CDR3: CASSATPRGPGNTIYF; DNA: TGTGCCAGCAGCGCAACCCCGAGGGGGCCTGGAAACACCATATATTTT
D: NA; V: TRBV25-1; J: TRBJ2-1; size: NA; CDR3: CASSISGADEQFF; DNA: TGTGCCAGCAGTATCAGCGGAGCAGATGAGCAGTTCTTC
D: NA; V: TRBV4-3; J: TRBJ2-2; size: NA; CDR3: CASSQALGGAANTGELFF; DNA: TGCGCCAGCAGCCAAGCGCTCGGAGGGGCCGCGAACACCGGGGAGCTGTTTTTT
D: NA; V: TRBV6-1; J: TRBJ2-5; size: NA; CDR3: CASSSSASLWETQYF; DNA: TGTGCCAGCAGCTCCTCGGCTAGCCTGTGGGAGACCCAGTACTTC
D: TRBD2; V: TRBV5-6; J: TRBJ2-5; size: NA; CDR3: CASSSGLAVYF; DNA: TGTGCCAGCAGCTCAGGACTAGCGGTTTACTTC
D: TRBD2; V: TRBV2; J: TRBJ2-2; size: NA; CDR3: CASRGLVGPGELFF; DNA: TGTGCCAGCAGAGGACTAGTTGGTCCCGGGGAGCTGTTTTTT
D: TRBD1; V: TRBV7-2; J: TRBJ2-1; size: few; CDR3: CASSSLQGLGQFF; DNA: TGTGCCAGCAGCTCCCTACAGGGGTTGGGGCAGTTCTTC
D: NA; V: TRBV6-6; J: TRBJ1-2; size: few; CDR3: CASSSPGRVGGYTF; DNA: TGTGCCAGCAGCTCCCCTGGGAGGGTCGGGGGCTACACCTTC
D: TRBD1; V: TRBV4-1; J: TRBJ1-5; size: NA; CDR3: CASSQVGGGGNQPQHF; DNA: TGCGCCAGCAGCCAAGTAGGAGGGGGCGGGAATCAGCCCCAGCATTTT
D: TRBD2; V: TRBV10-3; J: TRBJ2-3; size: NA; CDR3: CAMAGDSTDTQYF; DNA: TGTGCCATGGCGGGGGATAGCACAGATACGCAGTATTTT
D: NA; V: TRBV18; J: TRBJ1-5; size: few; CDR3: CASSPPGGRGQPQHF; DNA: TGTGCCAGCTCACCACCGGGGGGTAGGGGTCAGCCCCAGCATTTT
D: NA; V: TRBV25-1; J: TRBJ1-6; size: NA; CDR3: CASSERRSPNSPLHF; DNA: TGTGCCAGCAGTGAAAGGCGGAGCCCAAATTCACCCCTCCACTTT
D: NA; V: TRBV15; J: TRBJ2-5; size: NA; CDR3: CATSSSPKRETQYF; DNA: TGTGCCACCAGCAGCAGTCCGAAGCGGGAGACCCAGTACTTC
D: NA; V: TRBV19; J: TRBJ2-7; size: NA; CDR3: CASSISNIGAFEQYF; DNA: TGTGCCAGTAGTATCTCCAATATCGGAGCTTTCGAGCAGTACTTC
D: NA; V: TRBV5-6; J: TRBJ2-7; size: NA; CDR3: CASSNPPRGEYEQYF; DNA: TGTGCCAGCAGCAACCCGCCCCGCGGGGAATACGAGCAGTACTTC